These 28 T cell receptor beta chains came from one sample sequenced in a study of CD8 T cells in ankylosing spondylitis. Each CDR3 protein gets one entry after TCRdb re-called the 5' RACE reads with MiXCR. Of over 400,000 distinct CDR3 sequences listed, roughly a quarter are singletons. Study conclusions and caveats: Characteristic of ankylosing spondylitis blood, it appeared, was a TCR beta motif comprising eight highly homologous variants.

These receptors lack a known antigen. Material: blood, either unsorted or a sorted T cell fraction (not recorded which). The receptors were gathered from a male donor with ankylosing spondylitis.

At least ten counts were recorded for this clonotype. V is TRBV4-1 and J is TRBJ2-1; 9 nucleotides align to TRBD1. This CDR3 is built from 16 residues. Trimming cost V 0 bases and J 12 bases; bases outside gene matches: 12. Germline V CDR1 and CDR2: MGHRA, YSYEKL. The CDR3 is CASSQDRDRERYRQFF. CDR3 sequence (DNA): TGCGCCAGCAGCCAAGACCGGGACAGGGAGAGGTACAGGCAGTTCTTC.

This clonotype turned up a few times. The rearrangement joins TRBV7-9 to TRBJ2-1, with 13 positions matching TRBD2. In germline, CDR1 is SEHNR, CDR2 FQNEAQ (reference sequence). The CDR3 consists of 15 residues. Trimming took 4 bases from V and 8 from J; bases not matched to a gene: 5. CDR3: CASSYRTSGRDEQFF. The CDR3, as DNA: TGTGCCAGCAGCTACAGGACTAGCGGGAGAGATGAGCAGTTCTTC.

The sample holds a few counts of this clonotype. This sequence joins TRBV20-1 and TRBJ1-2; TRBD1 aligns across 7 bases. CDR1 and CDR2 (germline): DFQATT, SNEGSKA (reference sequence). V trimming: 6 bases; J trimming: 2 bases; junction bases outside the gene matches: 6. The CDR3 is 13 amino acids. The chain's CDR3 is CSAYSGQNYGYTF. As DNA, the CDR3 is TGCAGTGCATACTCGGGACAGAACTATGGCTACACCTTC.

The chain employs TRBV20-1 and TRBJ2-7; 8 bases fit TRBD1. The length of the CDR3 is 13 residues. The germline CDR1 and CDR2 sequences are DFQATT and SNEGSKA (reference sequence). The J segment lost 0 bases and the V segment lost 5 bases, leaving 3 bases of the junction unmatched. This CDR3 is CSALDRASYEQYF. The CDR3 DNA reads TGCAGTGCTCTGGACAGGGCCTCCTACGAGCAGTACTTC.

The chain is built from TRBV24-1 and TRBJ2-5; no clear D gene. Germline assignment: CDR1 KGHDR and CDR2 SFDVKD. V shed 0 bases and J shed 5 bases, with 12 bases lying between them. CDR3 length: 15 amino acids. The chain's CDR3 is CATSDLRAGIETQYF. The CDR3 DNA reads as TGTGCCACCAGTGATTTGCGGGCAGGTATTGAGACCCAGTACTTC.

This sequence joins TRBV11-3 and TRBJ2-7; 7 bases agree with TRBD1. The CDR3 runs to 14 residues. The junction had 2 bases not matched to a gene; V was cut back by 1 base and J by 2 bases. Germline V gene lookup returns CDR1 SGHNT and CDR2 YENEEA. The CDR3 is CASSLAGTAYEQYF. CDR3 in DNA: TGTGCCAGCAGCTTAGCCGGGACAGCCTACGAGCAGTACTTC. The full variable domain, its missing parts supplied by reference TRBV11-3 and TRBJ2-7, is EAGVVQSPRYKIIEKKQPVAFWCNPISGHNTLYWYLQNLGQGPELLIRYENEEAVDDSQLPKDRFSAERLKGVDSTLKIQPAELGDSAVYLCASSLAGTAYEQYFGPGTRLTVT.

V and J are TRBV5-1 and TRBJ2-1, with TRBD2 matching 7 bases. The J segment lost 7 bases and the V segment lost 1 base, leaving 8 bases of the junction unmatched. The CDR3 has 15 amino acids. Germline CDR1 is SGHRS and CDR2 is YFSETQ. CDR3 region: CASSLRLADGNEQFF. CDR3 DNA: TGCGCCAGCAGCTTGAGGCTAGCGGACGGAAATGAGCAGTTCTTC.

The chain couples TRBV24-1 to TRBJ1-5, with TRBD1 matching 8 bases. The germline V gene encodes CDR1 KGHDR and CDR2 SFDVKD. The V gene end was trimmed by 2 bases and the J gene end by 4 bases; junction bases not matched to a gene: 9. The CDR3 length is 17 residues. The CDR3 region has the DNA TGTGCCACCAGTGATTCCCAAGAGGACAGGGAAAATCAGCCCCAGCATTTT. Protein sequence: CATSDSQEDRENQPQHF.

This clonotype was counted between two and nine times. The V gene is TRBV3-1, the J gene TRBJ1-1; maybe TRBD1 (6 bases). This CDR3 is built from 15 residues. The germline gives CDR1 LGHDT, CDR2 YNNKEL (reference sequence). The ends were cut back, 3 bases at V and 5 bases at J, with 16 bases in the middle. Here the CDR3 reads CASSHPGAGKTEAFF. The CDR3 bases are TGTGCCAGCAGCCATCCGGGGGCGGGTAAGACTGAAGCTTTCTTT.

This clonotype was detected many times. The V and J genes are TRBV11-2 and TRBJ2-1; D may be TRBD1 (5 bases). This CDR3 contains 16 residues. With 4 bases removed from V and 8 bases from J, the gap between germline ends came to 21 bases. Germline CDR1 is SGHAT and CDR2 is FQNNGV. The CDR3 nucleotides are TGTGCCAGCAGCTCCCAGCAGGGTCCCCTTTGGCATGAGCAGTTCTTC. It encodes CASSSQQGPLWHEQFF. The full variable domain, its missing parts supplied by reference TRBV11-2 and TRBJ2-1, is EAGVAQSPRYKIIEKRQSVAFWCNPISGHATLYWYQQILGQGPKLLIQFQNNGVVDDSQLPKDRFSAERLKGVDSTLKIQPAKLEDSAVYLCASSSQQGPLWHEQFFGPGTRLTVL.

The CDR3 reads CASSQEAGVGTQYF. As DNA, the CDR3 is TGCGCCAGCAGCCAAGAAGCGGGAGTTGGTACGCAGTATTTT. The chain is built from TRBV4-1 and TRBJ2-3; 8 nucleotides match TRBD2. V lost 0 bases, J lost 8 bases, and 4 bases stayed unmatched. Germline-derived CDR1 and CDR2 are MGHRA and YSYEKL. The CDR3 consists of 14 residues.

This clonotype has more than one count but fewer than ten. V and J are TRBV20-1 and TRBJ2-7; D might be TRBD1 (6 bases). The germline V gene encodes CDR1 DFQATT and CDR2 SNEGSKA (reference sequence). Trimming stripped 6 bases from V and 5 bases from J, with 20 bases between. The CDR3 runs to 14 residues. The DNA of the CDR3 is TGCAGTGCCTCTAGGGATCCAGGGGCGGACGAGCAGTACTTC. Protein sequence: CSASRDPGADEQYF.

The CDR3 loop is CASSPDRTPGAFF. As DNA, the CDR3 is TGTGCCAGCTCACCGGACAGGACCCCGGGAGCTTTCTTT. The V call is TRBV18, the J call TRBJ1-1; 7 nucleotides line up with TRBD1. This CDR3 is built from 13 residues. Germline V gives CDR1 KGHSH, CDR2 LQKENI. The junction had 8 bases not matched to a gene; V was cut back by 3 bases and J by 10 bases.

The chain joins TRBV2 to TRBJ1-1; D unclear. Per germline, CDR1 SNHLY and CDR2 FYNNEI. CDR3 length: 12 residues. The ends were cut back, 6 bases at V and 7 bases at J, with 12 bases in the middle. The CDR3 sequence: CASSPGWSEAFF. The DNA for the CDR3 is TGTGCCAGCAGCCCCGGGTGGAGTGAAGCTTTCTTT. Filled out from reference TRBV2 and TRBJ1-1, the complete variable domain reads EPEVTQTPSHQVTQMGQEVILRCVPISNHLYFYWYRQILGQKVEFLVSFYNNEISEKSEIFDDQFSVERPDGSNFTLKIRSTKLEDSAMYFCASSPGWSEAFFGQGTRLTVV.

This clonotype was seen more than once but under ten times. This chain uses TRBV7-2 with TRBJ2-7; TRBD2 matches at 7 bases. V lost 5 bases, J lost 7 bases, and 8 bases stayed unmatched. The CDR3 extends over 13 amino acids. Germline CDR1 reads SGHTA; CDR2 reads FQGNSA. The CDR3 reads CASSPANGREQYF. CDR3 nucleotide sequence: TGTGCCAGCAGCCCCGCCAACGGGAGGGAGCAGTACTTC.

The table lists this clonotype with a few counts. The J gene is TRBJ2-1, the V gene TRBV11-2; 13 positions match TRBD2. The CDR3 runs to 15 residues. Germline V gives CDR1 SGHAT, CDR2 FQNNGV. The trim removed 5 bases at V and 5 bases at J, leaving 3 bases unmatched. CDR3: CASSPTSGRDNEQFF. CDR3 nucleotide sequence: TGTGCCAGCAGCCCTACTAGCGGGAGGGACAATGAGCAGTTCTTC.

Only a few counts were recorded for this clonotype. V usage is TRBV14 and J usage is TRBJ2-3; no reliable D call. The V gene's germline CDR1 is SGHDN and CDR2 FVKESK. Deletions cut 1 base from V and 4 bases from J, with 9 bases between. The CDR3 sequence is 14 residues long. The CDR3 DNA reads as TGTGCCAGCAGCCAAGCTCCTTTTTCAGATACGCAGTATTTT. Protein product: CASSQAPFSDTQYF. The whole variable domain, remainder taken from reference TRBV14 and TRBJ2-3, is EAGVTQFPSHSVIEKGQTVTLRCDPISGHDNLYWYRRVMGKEIKFLLHFVKESKQDESGMPNNRFLAERTGGTYSTLKVQPAELEDSGVYFCASSQAPFSDTQYFGPGTRLTVL.

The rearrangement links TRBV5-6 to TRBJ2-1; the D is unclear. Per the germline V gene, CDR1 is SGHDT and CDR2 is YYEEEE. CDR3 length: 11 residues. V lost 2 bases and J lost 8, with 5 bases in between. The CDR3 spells CASSLRDEQFF. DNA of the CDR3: TGTGCCAGCAGCTTAAGGGATGAGCAGTTCTTC.

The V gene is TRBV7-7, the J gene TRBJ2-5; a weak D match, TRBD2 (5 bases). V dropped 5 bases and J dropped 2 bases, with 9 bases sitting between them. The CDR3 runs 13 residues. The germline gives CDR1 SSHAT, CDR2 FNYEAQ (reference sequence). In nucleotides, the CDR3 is TGTGCCAGCAGCAGCGGAGATCAAGAGACCCAGTACTTC. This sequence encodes CASSSGDQETQYF.

The CDR3 DNA follows: TGTGCCAGCAGTTCGGCCGGGACTAGCGGTTTCACAGATACGCAGTATTTT. Translating gives CASSSAGTSGFTDTQYF. The chain recombines TRBV12-3 or TRBV12-4 with TRBJ2-3; TRBD2 matches 11 bases. The CDR3 runs to 17 residues. V shed 4 bases and J 2 bases; nucleotides not matched to a gene: 8.

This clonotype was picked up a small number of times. CDR3 bases: TGCGCCAGCAGCCAAGGGAGACAGATAACTCAAGAGACCCAGTACTTC. Encoded protein: CASSQGRQITQETQYF. The chain is built from TRBV4-1 and TRBJ2-5, with D possibly TRBD1 on 5 matching bases. The V end was cut by 1 base, the J end by 2 bases, with 14 bases between. This CDR3 is 16 amino acids long. CDR1 is MGHRA, CDR2 YSYEKL, per germline.

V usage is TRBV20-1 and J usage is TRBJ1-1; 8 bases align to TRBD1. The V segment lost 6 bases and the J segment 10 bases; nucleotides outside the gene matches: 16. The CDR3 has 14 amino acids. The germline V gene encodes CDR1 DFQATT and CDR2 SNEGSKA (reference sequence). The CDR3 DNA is TGCAGTGCAACTTTTGCCCCCAGGGGGCTGGTAGCTTTCTTT. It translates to CSATFAPRGLVAFF.

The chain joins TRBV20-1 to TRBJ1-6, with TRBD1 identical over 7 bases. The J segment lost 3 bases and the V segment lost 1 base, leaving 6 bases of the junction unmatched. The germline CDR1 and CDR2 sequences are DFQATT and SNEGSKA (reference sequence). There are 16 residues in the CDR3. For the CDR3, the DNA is TGCAGTGCTAGAGTCGAGTCAGGGGGCTATAATTCACCCCTCCACTTT. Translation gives CSARVESGGYNSPLHF.

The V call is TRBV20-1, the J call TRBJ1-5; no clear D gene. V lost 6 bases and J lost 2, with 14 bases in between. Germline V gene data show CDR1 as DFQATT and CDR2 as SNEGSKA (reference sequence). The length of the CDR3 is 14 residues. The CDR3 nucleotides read TGCAGTGCGAGTCCGACGGGCGGCAATCAGCCCCAGCATTTT. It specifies CSASPTGGNQPQHF.

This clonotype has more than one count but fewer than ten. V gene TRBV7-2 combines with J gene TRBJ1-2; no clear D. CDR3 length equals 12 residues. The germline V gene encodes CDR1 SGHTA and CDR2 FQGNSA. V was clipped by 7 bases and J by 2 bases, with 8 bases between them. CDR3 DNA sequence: TGTGCCAGCACTGCCAGGAACTATGGCTACACCTTC. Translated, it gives CASTARNYGYTF. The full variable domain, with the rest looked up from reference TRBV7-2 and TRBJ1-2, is GAGVSQSPSNKVTEKGKDVELRCDPISGHTALYWYRQSLGQGLEFLIYFQGNSAPDKSGLPSDRFSAERTGGSVSTLTIQRTQQEDSAVYLCASTARNYGYTFGSGTRLTVV.

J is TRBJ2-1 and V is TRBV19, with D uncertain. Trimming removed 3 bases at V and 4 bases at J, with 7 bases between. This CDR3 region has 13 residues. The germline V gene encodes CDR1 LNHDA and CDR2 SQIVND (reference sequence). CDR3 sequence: CASSINLYNEQFF. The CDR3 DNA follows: TGTGCCAGTAGTATTAACTTATACAATGAGCAGTTCTTC.

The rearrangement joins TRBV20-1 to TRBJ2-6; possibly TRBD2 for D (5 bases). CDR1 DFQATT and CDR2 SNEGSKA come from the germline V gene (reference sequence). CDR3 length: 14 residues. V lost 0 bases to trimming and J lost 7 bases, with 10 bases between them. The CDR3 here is CSAREQSGANVLTF. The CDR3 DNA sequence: TGCAGTGCTAGAGAACAGTCGGGAGCCAACGTCCTGACTTTC.

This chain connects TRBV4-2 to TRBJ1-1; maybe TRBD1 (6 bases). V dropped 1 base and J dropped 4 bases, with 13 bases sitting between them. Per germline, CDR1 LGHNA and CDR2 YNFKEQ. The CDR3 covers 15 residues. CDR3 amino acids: CASSQVNREFTEAFF. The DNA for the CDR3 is TGTGCCAGCAGCCAAGTAAACAGGGAATTCACTGAAGCTTTCTTT.